The following is a T cell receptor beta chain sequence with its context. This clone was counted once. Which antigen it targets is not known. No base quality values were provided; no much bigger clone lies one nucleotide off. The twin pairs came from the European Cystic Fibrosis Twin and Sibling Study Cohort, which recruited patients from 150 or so CF clinics across 14 European countries. Both zygosity and CFTR genotype were checked in-house, and zygosity was tested with multiplex PCR across nine short tandem repeat loci. Peripheral blood was sampled from each twin, and clinical parameters were recorded on the day of blood sampling. Phenol/chloroform extraction was used to isolate genomic DNA from peripheral blood cells, and the DNA was then kept in TE buffer at 4 degrees C. This sample was included in a study of monozygotic twins with cystic fibrosis (dated by TCRdb to about 2021). Regarding the complete study: Barcoded libraries were prepared from 2.5 to 3.5 micrograms of fragmented DNA with approximately 15 PCR cycles. TCR beta repertoires were compared within and between 16 monozygotic twin pairs with cystic fibrosis so that genetic influence on V and J gene usage could be assessed. Made up mostly of children and adolescents, the cohort included ten female and six male twin pairs ranging in age from about 2.0 to 36.4 years, with a median of roughly 9.1 years. On the day of blood sampling, twins were ranked among 850 to 1,100 cohort participants for weight-for-height and for FEVPerc (FEV1 disease centile). Data for three of the twin pairs had already been reported earlier in a different context. Study-wide findings and limitations: Monozygotic CF twin pairs shared significantly more nucleotide-identical clonotypes within each pair than unrelated CF individuals shared with one another (P = 0.000026, Mann-Whitney). V gene usage was most similar to the co-twin for 13 of 16 pairs, and J usage for 8 of 16 pairs, suggesting genetic constraints. The cohort was small, and the number of shared CDR3s showed no association with age, concordance or disease severity. Simpson clonality tended to be low (median approximately 0.01), which suggests a naive-dominated repertoire, although clonality was higher in the most severely affected patients.

Relative to germline, V is 4 bases shorter and J is 7 bases shorter, with 14 bases between their ends. Its CDR3 holds 12 amino acids, cysteine through phenylalanine. Of the read, only the CDR3 DNA is kept; its 36 bases are in frame from base 1. CDR1 SQVTM and CDR2 ANQGSEA are derived from the germline V gene. TCR beta CDR3 regions were amplified by multiplex PCR with the immunoSEQ immune profiling system according to the manufacturer's instructions. Sequencing was performed on an Illumina NextSeq system. Concerning the study's data processing: The immunoSEQ Analyzer platform handled processing of the sequence data, and clonality was calculated by taking the square root of Simpson's index of productive rearrangements. Jensen-Shannon distance served as the measure of similarity in V and J usage, while OLGA was used to compute CDR3 generation probabilities. Shared CDR3 sequences were searched in the immuneACCESS database (August 2020) and in VDJdb (December 2020). What TCRdb holds here is the immuneACCESS table cut down to in-frame rearrangements. Part of the clones is not present; checked against another copy, under half of the missing clones reflect an unresolved V gene, and the others are unexplained. That table furnishes V, J and clone size, whereas the DNA furnished D and trimming. The sample has about 26,000 clones on record, about nine tenths of them singletons. Jointly, the top ten make up 0.54% of the sample.

The sample consisted of blood. The chain couples TRBV29-1 to TRBJ2-7, and TRBD2 may be the D gene, going by 5 matching bases. The source is a girl aged 2-10 years with cystic fibrosis. The nucleotides read TGCAGCGTTGTAGAGGGAACGGGAGAGCAGTACTTC. Its protein reads: CSVVEGTGEQYF.